These 25 T cell receptor beta chains share one sample of origin, sequenced in a study of cytomegalovirus exposure and HLA in healthy donors. Assay used: immunoSEQ multiplex PCR; TCRdb lists only in-frame clones, some missing. The table includes some 130,000 clones, 88% detected once. Sequencing used PBMCs. These receptors all come from a man under 40 in good health and CMV-seronegative.

This chain uses TRBV7-9 with TRBJ1-1; TRBD1 might be the D (6 bases). The germline V and J ends were trimmed by 5 bases and 0 bases, with 10 bases remaining between them. This CDR3 has 14 amino acids. In germline, CDR1 is SEHNR, CDR2 FQNEAQ (reference sequence). CDR3 amino acids: CASSAGQMNTEAFF. CDR3 nucleotides: TGTGCCAGCAGCGCCGGACAGATGAACACTGAAGCTTTCTTT.

The chain is built from TRBV19 and TRBJ2-7, with 7 positions matching TRBD1. The CDR3 has 17 amino acids. Trimming removed 3 bases from V and 5 bases from J; junction bases left unmatched: 16. Germline-derived CDR1 and CDR2 are LNHDA and SQIVND (reference sequence). Here the CDR3 reads CASSMIFRRQGQDEQYF. CDR3 sequence (DNA): TGTGCCAGTAGTATGATTTTTCGGAGACAGGGCCAAGACGAGCAGTACTTC.

The gene calls are TRBV5-4 and TRBJ2-3; D not certain. The CDR3 runs 11 residues. V was cut by 7 bases and J by 6 bases, with 9 bases left in between. CDR1 and CDR2 from the germline V gene are SGHNT and YYREEE (reference sequence). CDR3 amino acids: CASPVGDTQYF. The CDR3 nucleotides are TGTGCCAGCCCGGTGGGCGATACGCAGTATTTT.

The rearrangement uses TRBV19 and TRBJ2-3, with a weak D call TRBD2 (5 bases). CDR3 size: 16 residues. V was pared by 5 bases and J by 2 bases, with 17 bases between. Germline CDR1 and CDR2: LNHDA and SQIVND (reference sequence). The CDR3 is CASSLLGSDVTDTQYF. The CDR3 DNA reads as TGTGCCAGTAGTCTTCTCGGTAGCGACGTCACAGATACGCAGTATTTT.

The CDR3 is CASSVSGSNTEAFF. The CDR3 nucleotides read TGTGCCAGCAGCGTATCAGGGTCGAACACTGAAGCTTTCTTT. The chain has TRBV7-9 and TRBJ1-1, with a tentative D call TRBD1 (5 bases). V was clipped by 5 bases and J by 1 base, with 11 bases between them. CDR3 length equals 14 residues. CDR1 and CDR2 (germline): SEHNR, FQNEAQ (reference sequence).

The gene calls are TRBV6-5 and TRBJ1-1; the D gene is possibly TRBD1 (6 bases). CDR3 length equals 14 residues. Per the germline V gene, CDR1 is MNHEY and CDR2 is SVGAGI. The ends were cut back, 8 bases at V and 3 bases at J, with 16 bases in the middle. CDR3 sequence reads: CASGPTGLYTEAFF. CDR3 bases: TGTGCCAGCGGCCCGACAGGACTTTACACTGAAGCTTTCTTT.

The table lists this clone with a count of one. This sequence joins TRBV11-2 and TRBJ2-5, with 14 bases lining up with TRBD2. The CDR3 extends over 18 amino acids. J gave up 2 bases and V 5 bases, and 10 bases lay outside the gene matches. The germline CDR1 and CDR2 sequences are SGHAT and FQNNGV. The CDR3 DNA reads as TGTGCCAGCAGCCCCCTAAGAGGACTAGCGGGAGGTCAAGAGACCCAGTACTTC. Amino acid sequence: CASSPLRGLAGGQETQYF. The full variable domain, with the rest looked up from reference TRBV11-2 and TRBJ2-5, is EAGVAQSPRYKIIEKRQSVAFWCNPISGHATLYWYQQILGQGPKLLIQFQNNGVVDDSQLPKDRFSAERLKGVDSTLKIQPAKLEDSAVYLCASSPLRGLAGGQETQYFGPGTRLLVL.

The V call is TRBV4-3, the J call TRBJ2-7; maybe TRBD1 (7 bases). This CDR3 is 13 amino acids long. Trimming left V 3 bases short and J 6 bases short, with 12 bases between. Germline CDR1 LGHNA, CDR2 YSLEER. CDR3 DNA sequence: TGCGCCAGCAGCCAGGACCAGGGGGGCGAGCAGTACTTC. Protein sequence: CASSQDQGGEQYF.

This chain uses TRBV5-1 with TRBJ2-2; D possibly corresponds to TRBD1 (5 bases). The CDR3 runs 18 residues. In germline, CDR1 is SGHRS, CDR2 YFSETQ. The ends were cut back, 1 base at V and 1 base at J, with 17 bases in the middle. CDR3 bases: TGCGCCAGCAGCTTGTACGGTTCATGGCAGGGGAACACCGGGGAGCTGTTTTTT. It specifies CASSLYGSWQGNTGELFF.

This chain links TRBV25-1 with TRBJ2-3; 8 positions match TRBD1. The CDR3 contains 16 residues. The V gene's germline CDR1 is MGHDK and CDR2 SYGVNS. Losses at the gene ends were 4 bases for V and 2 bases for J; bases not matched to a gene: 8. CDR3 in amino acids: CASSALGTGTTDTQYF. As DNA, the CDR3 is TGTGCCAGCAGTGCATTAGGGACAGGTACCACAGATACGCAGTATTTT.

The chain carries TRBV2 and TRBJ2-3; 7 bases fit TRBD1. The V gene's germline CDR1 is SNHLY and CDR2 FYNNEI. J was trimmed by 5 bases and V by 5 bases; bases with no gene match: 10. The CDR3 is made up of 15 amino acids. For the CDR3, the DNA is TGTGCCAGCAGTCCCCTTAGGGGGCGTGGAGATACGCAGTATTTT. It is translated as CASSPLRGRGDTQYF.

In its sample, this clone was seen once. The chain uses TRBV19 and TRBJ2-7; TRBD2 agrees at 11 bases. Germline V gives CDR1 LNHDA, CDR2 SQIVND (reference sequence). The J segment lost 4 bases and the V segment lost 5 bases, leaving 7 bases of the junction unmatched. This CDR3 spans 15 amino acids. The CDR3 here is CASSVATSGSYEQYF. The CDR3 region has the DNA TGTGCCAGTAGTGTTGCAACTAGCGGGAGTTACGAGCAGTACTTC.

The J gene is TRBJ1-1, the V gene TRBV5-4; the D is unclear. Between the trimmed V and J ends, which lost 2 bases and 2 bases, there was a span of 16 bases. The CDR3 totals 16 residues. Germline-derived CDR1 and CDR2 are SGHNT and YYREEE (reference sequence). CDR3 DNA sequence: TGTGCCAGCAGCTTAACAGTTGGCCAACCAAACACTGAAGCTTTCTTT. This sequence encodes CASSLTVGQPNTEAFF.

The chain links TRBV18 to TRBJ1-2; 10 bases line up with TRBD1. The CDR3 is made up of 18 amino acids. J gave up 4 bases and V 3 bases, and 14 bases lay outside the gene matches. Per the germline V gene, CDR1 is KGHSH and CDR2 is LQKENI. This CDR3 is CASSPGTGDLPTIYGYTF. The CDR3 DNA follows: TGTGCCAGCTCACCGGGGACAGGGGATTTGCCGACCATCTATGGCTACACCTTC.

This sequence joins TRBV6-5 and TRBJ2-7, with TRBD2 identical over 11 bases. This CDR3 is 14 amino acids long. CDR1 and CDR2 from the germline V gene are MNHEY and SVGAGI. The junction had 4 bases not matched to a gene; V was cut back by 5 bases and J by 4 bases. CDR3 in DNA: TGTGCCAGCAGTATAGCGGGAGGGCCGTACGAGCAGTACTTC. Amino acid sequence: CASSIAGGPYEQYF.

The genes are TRBV15 and TRBJ2-3, with D possibly being TRBD2 (6 bases). In germline, CDR1 is LNHNV, CDR2 YYDKDF (reference sequence). The length of the CDR3 is 15 residues. Between the trimmed V and J ends, which lost 0 bases and 4 bases, there was a span of 11 bases. The CDR3 loop reads CATSREGEAADTQYF. Written as DNA, the CDR3 is TGTGCCACCAGCAGAGAGGGGGAGGCGGCAGATACGCAGTATTTT.

In nucleotides, the CDR3 is TGTGCCAGTAGTTTGGACAGGACCGTAGCGGCCCAGCATTTT. It yields the protein CASSLDRTVAAQHF. V usage is TRBV19 and J usage is TRBJ1-5; TRBD1 agrees at 7 bases. This CDR3 comprises 14 residues. The germline CDR1 and CDR2 sequences are LNHDA and SQIVND (reference sequence). After removal of 5 bases from V and 11 bases from J, the junction contained 12 bases not matched to a gene.

The chain has TRBV18 and TRBJ2-7; D might be TRBD2 (5 bases). V lost 6 bases and J lost 6, with 18 bases in between. The germline CDR1 and CDR2 sequences are KGHSH and LQKENI. The CDR3 is made up of 14 amino acids. The CDR3 reads CASSLSGPRGEQYF. CDR3 bases: TGTGCCAGCTCTCTTTCCGGGCCACGGGGCGAGCAGTACTTC.

V and J are TRBV27 and TRBJ1-2, with no clear D. The germline gives CDR1 MNHEY, CDR2 SMNVEV (reference sequence). Trimming shortened V by 6 bases and J by 4 bases, and 15 bases separated the two germline ends. The CDR3 consists of 14 residues. The CDR3 sequence is CASSTDVAGYGYTF. CDR3 DNA: TGTGCCAGCAGCACAGACGTGGCCGGCTATGGCTACACCTTC.

The V gene is TRBV7-3, the J gene TRBJ2-7; D ambiguous. Trimming cost V 1 base and J 0 bases, with 10 bases left between them. Looked up from germline, CDR1 is SGHTA and CDR2 is FQGTGA. The CDR3 spans 15 residues. Here the CDR3 DNA reads TGTGCCAGCAGCTTAAGTATTGGCAGCTCCTACGAGCAGTACTTC. Protein sequence: CASSLSIGSSYEQYF.

This clone has a single count. DNA for the CDR3: TGTGCCAGCAGCTTAATGGTAGGCACAGATACGCAGTATTTT. It is translated as CASSLMVGTDTQYF. J is TRBJ2-3 and V is TRBV7-3; D is uncertain. The length of the CDR3 is 14 residues. Germline V CDR1 and CDR2: SGHTA, FQGTGA. Deletions cut 1 base from V and 1 base from J, with 6 bases between.

The chain is built from TRBV7-9 and TRBJ1-4; D may be TRBD1 (5 bases). The V end was cut by 5 bases, the J end by 8 bases, with 15 bases between. Germline V CDR1 and CDR2: SEHNR, FQNEAQ (reference sequence). This CDR3 is built from 14 residues. In DNA form, the CDR3 reads TGTGCCAGCAGCCCCTCGGGAGGGGCAGAAAAACTGTTTTTT. This encodes CASSPSGGAEKLFF.

V and J are TRBV5-6 and TRBJ2-4, with TRBD2 matching 9 bases. V lost 4 bases and J lost 8; bases outside the gene matches: 19. Germline V gene sequence: CDR1 SGHDT, CDR2 YYEEEE. CDR3 size: 18 residues. The CDR3 DNA reads TGTGCCAGCAGCAGTAGCCGGAAGCGGGAGGCCCTAGGGGACATTCAGTACTTC. As protein: CASSSSRKREALGDIQYF.

This chain links TRBV7-3 with TRBJ2-7; D is perhaps TRBD1 (7 bases). The CDR3 runs 13 residues. Germline V lookup: CDR1 SGHTA, CDR2 FQGTGA. The ends were cut back, 5 bases at V and 6 bases at J, with 14 bases in the middle. CDR3 residues: CASSTQGGLEQYF. CDR3 nucleotide sequence: TGTGCCAGCAGCACTCAGGGGGGTCTCGAGCAGTACTTC.

Only one count was recorded for this clone. The chain uses TRBV6-5 and TRBJ1-4; the D gene is possibly TRBD1 (6 bases). The CDR3 spans 14 residues. Germline assignment: CDR1 MNHEY and CDR2 SVGAGI. The V and J ends lost 5 bases and 6 bases respectively, with 13 bases between them. The DNA for the CDR3 is TGTGCCAGCAGTGCCGGGACACTGGATGAAAAACTGTTTTTT. Translation: CASSAGTLDEKLFF.